This entry lists 22 T cell receptor beta chains sequenced from one sample in a study of regulatory T cells in long-lasting Graves disease. Sample time point: newly diagnosed GD, antithyroid drugs for less than 3 months. Scientists built the TCR library using RNA that was extracted from PBMCs. Building the TCR beta libraries relied on iRepertoire HTBI primers, and CDR3 regions underwent Arm-PCR. MiXCR, run by TCRdb on the multiplex PCR reads, gives a single entry per CDR3 protein. The sample records about 400,000 distinct CDR3 sequences, approximately 15% being singletons. These same data were also listed under a study on T cells in Graves' hyperthyroidism and ophthalmopathy.

The sequences come from peripheral blood mononuclear cells (PBMCs), collected at new diagnosis, from a patient treated with antithyroid drugs. Receptors originate from a woman aged 40 to 50 with Graves disease.

This clonotype came up many times. The chain employs TRBV7-6 and TRBJ2-7; D unclear. The CDR3 loop spans 13 amino acids. The ends were cut back, 1 base at V and 5 bases at J, with 9 bases in the middle. Germline lookup yields CDR1 SGHVS and CDR2 FNYEAQ. This chain's CDR3 is CASSLGRQDEQYF. The CDR3, as DNA: TGTGCCAGCAGCTTAGGCAGGCAAGACGAGCAGTACTTC.

This chain uses TRBV19 with TRBJ2-1; D perhaps matches TRBD2 (6 bases). V was clipped by 5 bases and J by 4 bases, with 12 bases between them. The CDR3 contains 14 residues. Germline V lookup: CDR1 LNHDA, CDR2 SQIVND (reference sequence). The CDR3 reads CASSQRAFYNEQFF. For the CDR3, the DNA is TGTGCCAGTAGTCAGCGGGCCTTTTACAATGAGCAGTTCTTC.

This clonotype was observed at least ten times. This chain connects TRBV20-1 to TRBJ1-6; D remains ambiguous. The V end was cut by 3 bases, the J end by 7 bases, with 16 bases between. CDR3 length: 15 residues. CDR1 DFQATT and CDR2 SNEGSKA come from the germline V gene (reference sequence). For the CDR3, the DNA is TGCAGTGCTAGGGGATCGGTTAGGCGCAATTCACCCCTCCACTTT. It encodes CSARGSVRRNSPLHF.

This clonotype was found a few times. The chain uses TRBV14 and TRBJ2-5; the D gene is possibly TRBD2 (6 bases). V lost 4 bases and J lost 5, with 11 bases in between. Looked up from germline, CDR1 is SGHDN and CDR2 is FVKESK. The CDR3 sequence is 13 residues long. The CDR3 DNA follows: TGTGCCAGCAGCCTTATTCGGGGGGAGACCCAGTACTTC. This gives the protein CASSLIRGETQYF. Full variable domain (remainder filled in from reference TRBV14 and TRBJ2-5): EAGVTQFPSHSVIEKGQTVTLRCDPISGHDNLYWYRRVMGKEIKFLLHFVKESKQDESGMPNNRFLAERTGGTYSTLKVQPAELEDSGVYFCASSLIRGETQYFGPGTRLLVL.

This clonotype was counted many times. The chain employs TRBV27 and TRBJ2-1; 10 bases are shared with TRBD1. The CDR3 extends over 17 amino acids. V dropped 2 bases and J dropped 4; count of bases not matched to a gene: 8. The V gene's germline CDR1 is MNHEY and CDR2 SMNVEV (reference sequence). This chain's CDR3 is CASSLQRQGARYNEQFF. The CDR3 DNA sequence: TGTGCCAGCAGTTTACAGCGACAGGGGGCTAGGTACAATGAGCAGTTCTTC.

Ten or more counts support this clonotype. The J gene is TRBJ2-1, the V gene TRBV27; 7 nucleotides align to TRBD2. V dropped 0 bases and J dropped 3; count of bases not matched to a gene: 2. The CDR3 extends over 15 amino acids. Germline lookup yields CDR1 MNHEY and CDR2 SMNVEV (reference sequence). The CDR3, as DNA: TGTGCCAGCAGTTTATCTGCGGGAGTCTACAATGAGCAGTTCTTC. It encodes CASSLSAGVYNEQFF.

This clonotype was observed a few times. This chain joins TRBV28 and TRBJ2-5; D ambiguous. The CDR3 has 13 amino acids. V was clipped by 2 bases and J by 6 bases, with 10 bases between them. Germline V CDR1 and CDR2: MDHEN, SYDVKM. Here the CDR3 reads CASSLEHSKTQYF. CDR3 sequence (DNA): TGTGCCAGCAGTTTAGAACATTCGAAGACCCAGTACTTC.

This clonotype was detected only a few times. One end of the junction varies from germline; a read error may be responsible. This chain connects TRBV7-7 to TRBJ2-7; D not certain. CDR3 length: 12 amino acids. Germline CDR1 SSHAT, CDR2 FNYEAQ (reference sequence). The CDR3 protein is CASSPLSGKQYF. As DNA, the CDR3 is TGTGCTAGCAGCCCCTTGAGTGGCAAGCAGTACTTC.

This clonotype was picked up many times. The chain links TRBV10-3 to TRBJ2-7; D is unclear. CDR3 length equals 12 residues. Looked up from germline, CDR1 is ENHRY and CDR2 is SYGVKD. Trimming took off 6 bases at V and 7 bases at J, with 13 bases between the two ends. Written as DNA, the CDR3 is TGTGCCATCAGCGATTTGGGGTTGGAGCAGTACTTC. It yields the protein CAISDLGLEQYF.

The table lists this clonotype with many counts. The rearrangement links TRBV11-2 to TRBJ2-7; 11 bases align to TRBD2. Germline assignment: CDR1 SGHAT and CDR2 FQNNGV. CDR3 length: 14 residues. V dropped 6 bases and J dropped 4; count of bases not matched to a gene: 5. The CDR3 DNA sequence: TGTGCCAGCAGTCTAGCGGGAGGAGGGTACGAGCAGTACTTC. Encoded protein: CASSLAGGGYEQYF.

This clonotype was seen repeatedly, ten times or more. The chain links TRBV2 to TRBJ1-2, with 7 bases identical to TRBD1. The V segment lost 8 bases and the J segment 3 bases; nucleotides outside the gene matches: 9. Germline loops: CDR1 SNHLY, CDR2 FYNNEI. This CDR3 has 14 residues. In DNA, the CDR3 is TGTGCCAGCGACACCGGGACAGCCTACTATGGCTACACCTTC. This gives the protein CASDTGTAYYGYTF.

The table lists this clonotype with many counts. The chain carries TRBV11-3 and TRBJ2-4; D tentatively fits TRBD1 or TRBD2 (5 bases each). CDR1 is SGHNT and CDR2 is YENEEA in the germline V gene. This CDR3 spans 16 amino acids. V lost 5 bases and J 0 bases, leaving 14 bases between the germline ends. CDR3 DNA sequence: TGTGCCAGCAGCCAAGGGGAGCTGCTAGCCAAAAACATTCAGTACTTC. Translation gives CASSQGELLAKNIQYF.

The chain recombines TRBV20-1 with TRBJ2-1; D may be TRBD2 (5 bases). Trimming took off 0 bases at V and 8 bases at J, with 14 bases between the two ends. CDR1 is DFQATT and CDR2 is SNEGSKA in the germline V gene (reference sequence). There are 14 residues in the CDR3. CDR3 bases: TGCAGTGCTAGAGATCCTTTTATGGGAGATGAGCAGTTCTTC. It codes for CSARDPFMGDEQFF.

In this sample, this clonotype turned up a few times. The chain couples TRBV3-1 to TRBJ2-2; 9 positions match TRBD2. Germline CDR1 LGHDT, CDR2 YNNKEL (reference sequence). The CDR3 runs to 18 residues. The V and J ends lost 3 bases and 6 bases, in that order; junction bases with no gene match: 14. The CDR3 nucleotides are TGTGCCAGCAGCCAGGGGGGATTAGCGGGAGTGGCTCCCGGGGAGCTGTTTTTT. This codes for CASSQGGLAGVAPGELFF.

The gene calls are TRBV29-1 and TRBJ1-1; D is perhaps TRBD1 (6 bases). The V end lost 7 bases, the J end lost 0 bases, and 15 bases lay between the germline ends. The CDR3 sequence is 14 residues long. Germline CDR1 is SQVTM and CDR2 is ANQGSEA. The CDR3 DNA sequence: TGCAGCGCCCGACAGGACTATATGAACACTGAAGCTTTCTTT. Its translation: CSARQDYMNTEAFF.

The V and J genes are TRBV28 and TRBJ2-1; 12 positions match TRBD2. With 5 bases clipped from V and 11 bases from J, the junction kept 7 bases outside the gene matches. Germline V gene data show CDR1 as MDHEN and CDR2 as SYDVKM. The length of the CDR3 is 14 residues. This CDR3 reads CASSPQTSGRKQFF. CDR3 in DNA: TGTGCCAGCAGTCCCCAGACTAGCGGGAGAAAGCAGTTCTTC.

Comment on this clonotype: Given a much more abundant clone one base away, this may be a read error. The chain recombines TRBV11-2 with TRBJ1-2; TRBD1 matches 10 bases. CDR3 size: 14 residues. Germline V CDR1 and CDR2: SGHAT, FQNNGV. V shed 6 bases, J shed 6 bases, and the junction held 7 bases outside the gene matches. CDR3 nucleotide sequence: TGTGCCAGCAGTTCCGGACAGGGGGGTCATGGCTACACCTTC. Protein product: CASSSGQGGHGYTF.

On this clonotype itself: This likely traces to a read error, being one base from a far larger clone. This chain connects TRBV2 to TRBJ2-3; no firm D call. The J call is uncertain, as TRBJ2-5 better fits the DNA end. CDR1 is SNHLY, CDR2 FYNNEI, per germline. This CDR3 comprises 14 residues. The CDR3 region has the DNA TGTGCCAGCAGCGAAGAGAGGACCACAGAGACCCAGTACTTC. Encoded protein: CASSEERTTETQYF.

Only a few counts were recorded for this clonotype. The rearrangement uses TRBV7-2 and TRBJ2-1; TRBD2 agrees at 9 bases. CDR3 size: 15 residues. After removal of 3 bases from V and 9 bases from J, the junction contained 9 bases not matched to a gene. Germline V gives CDR1 SGHTA, CDR2 FQGNSA. Written as DNA, the CDR3 is TGTGCCAGCAGCTTCGGTAGCGGGAGAGGGATTGAGCAGTTCTTC. Its protein product is CASSFGSGRGIEQFF.

Worth noting for this clonotype: It differs at one base from a far larger clone, so likely a read error. This chain connects TRBV11-2 to TRBJ2-3; D may match TRBD1 or TRBD2 (7 bases each). CDR1 SGHAT and CDR2 FQNNGV come from the germline V gene. The CDR3 is made up of 15 amino acids. CDR3 residues: CVSSSSGGASDTQYF. CDR3 bases: TGTGTCAGCAGTTCATCAGGGGGGGCCTCAGATACGCAGTATTTT.

Many counts were recorded for this clonotype. This chain joins TRBV5-1 and TRBJ1-4; tentatively, D is TRBD1 (5 bases). In germline, CDR1 is SGHRS, CDR2 YFSETQ. The CDR3 extends over 16 amino acids. The V and J ends lost 1 base and 0 bases respectively, with 10 bases between them. The DNA of the CDR3 is TGCGCCAGCAGCTTGTCCTCGGGGGCAACTAATGAAAAACTGTTTTTT. This translates into CASSLSSGATNEKLFF. Full variable domain (missing parts from reference TRBV5-1 and TRBJ1-4): KAGVTQTPRYLIKTRGQQVTLSCSPISGHRSVSWYQQTPGQGLQFLFEYFSETQRNKGNFPGRFSGRQFSNSRSEMNVSTLELGDSALYLCASSLSSGATNEKLFFGSGTQLSVL.

The rearrangement joins TRBV4-1 to TRBJ1-2; TRBD1 agrees at 9 bases. Germline assignment: CDR1 MGHRA and CDR2 YSYEKL. This CDR3 spans 15 amino acids. Trimming cost V 1 base and J 6 bases; bases outside gene matches: 6. The CDR3 DNA follows: TGCGCCAGCAGCCAAGGGGACAGGGTAGCGAATGGCTACACCTTC. Its protein is CASSQGDRVANGYTF.